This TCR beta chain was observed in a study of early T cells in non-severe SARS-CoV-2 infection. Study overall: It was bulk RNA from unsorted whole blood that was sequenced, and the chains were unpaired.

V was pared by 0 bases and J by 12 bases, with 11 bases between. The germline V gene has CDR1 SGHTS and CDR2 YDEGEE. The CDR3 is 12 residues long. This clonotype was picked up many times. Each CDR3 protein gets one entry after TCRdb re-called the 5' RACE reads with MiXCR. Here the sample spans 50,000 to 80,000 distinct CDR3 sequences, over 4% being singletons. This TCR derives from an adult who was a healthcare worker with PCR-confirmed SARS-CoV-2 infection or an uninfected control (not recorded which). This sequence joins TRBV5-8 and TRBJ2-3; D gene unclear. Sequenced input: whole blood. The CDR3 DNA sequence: TGTGCCAGCAGCTTGGTCCTAGAAAGCCAGTATTTT. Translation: CASSLVLESQYF.